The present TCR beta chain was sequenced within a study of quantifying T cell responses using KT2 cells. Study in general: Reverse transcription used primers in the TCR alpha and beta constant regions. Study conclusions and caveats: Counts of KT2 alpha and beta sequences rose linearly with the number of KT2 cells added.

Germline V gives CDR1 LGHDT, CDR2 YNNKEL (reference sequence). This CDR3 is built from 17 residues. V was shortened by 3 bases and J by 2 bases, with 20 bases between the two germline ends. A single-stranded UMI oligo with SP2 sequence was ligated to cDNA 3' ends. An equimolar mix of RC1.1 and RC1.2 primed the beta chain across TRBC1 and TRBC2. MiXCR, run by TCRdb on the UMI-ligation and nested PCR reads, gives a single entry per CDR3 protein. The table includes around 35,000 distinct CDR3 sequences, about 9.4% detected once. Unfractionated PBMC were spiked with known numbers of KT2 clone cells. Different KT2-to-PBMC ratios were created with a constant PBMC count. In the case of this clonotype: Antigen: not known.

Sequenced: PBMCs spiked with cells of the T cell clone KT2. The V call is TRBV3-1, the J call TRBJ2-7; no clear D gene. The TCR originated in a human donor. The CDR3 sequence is CASSHVEGRDGAYEQYF. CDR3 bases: TGTGCCAGCAGCCATGTCGAAGGGCGCGATGGGGCCTACGAGCAGTACTTC.